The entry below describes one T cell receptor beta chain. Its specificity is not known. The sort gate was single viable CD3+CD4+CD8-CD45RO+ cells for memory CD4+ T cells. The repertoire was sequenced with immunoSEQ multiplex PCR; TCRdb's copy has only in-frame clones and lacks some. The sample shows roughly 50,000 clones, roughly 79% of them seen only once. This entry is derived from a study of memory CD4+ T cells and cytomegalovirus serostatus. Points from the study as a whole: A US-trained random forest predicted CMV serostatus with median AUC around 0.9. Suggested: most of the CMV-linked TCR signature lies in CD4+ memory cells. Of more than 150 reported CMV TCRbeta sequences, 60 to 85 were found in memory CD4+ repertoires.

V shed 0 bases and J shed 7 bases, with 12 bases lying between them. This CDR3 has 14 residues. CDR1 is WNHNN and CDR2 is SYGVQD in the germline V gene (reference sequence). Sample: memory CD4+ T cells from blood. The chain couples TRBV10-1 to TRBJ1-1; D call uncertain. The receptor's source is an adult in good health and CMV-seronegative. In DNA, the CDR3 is TGCGCCAGCAGTGAGTCGACTCAGGTACTTGAAGCTTTCTTT. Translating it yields CASSESTQVLEAFF.